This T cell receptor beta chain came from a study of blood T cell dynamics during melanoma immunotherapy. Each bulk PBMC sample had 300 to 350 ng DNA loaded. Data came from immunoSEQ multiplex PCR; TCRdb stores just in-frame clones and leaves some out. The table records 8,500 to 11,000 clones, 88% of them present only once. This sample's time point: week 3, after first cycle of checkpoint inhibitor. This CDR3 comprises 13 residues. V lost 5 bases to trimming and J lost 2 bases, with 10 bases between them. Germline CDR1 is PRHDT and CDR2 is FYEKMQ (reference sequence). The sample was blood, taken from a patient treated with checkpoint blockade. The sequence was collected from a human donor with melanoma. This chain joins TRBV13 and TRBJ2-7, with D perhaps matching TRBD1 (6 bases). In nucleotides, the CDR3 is TGTGCCAGCAGCGACCGGGACACCTACGAGCAGTACTTC. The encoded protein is CASSDRDTYEQYF.